This T cell receptor beta chain was recorded in a study of beta chain features in type 1 diabetes. Study outcomes and limitations: The cDNA sequencing approach could over-represent high-TCR-expressing cells.

Unmatched junction bases numbered 7, after V lost 5 bases and J lost 2 bases. The CDR3 has 17 amino acids. CDR1 is MNHEY and CDR2 is SMNVEV in the germline V gene (reference sequence). Every bit of the isolated RNA underwent reverse transcription, so sequencing read expressed TCRB transcripts. Some clones are missing from TCRdb's copy, which holds only in-frame ones; the method was immunoSEQ multiplex PCR. The table lists about 620,000 clones, 15% to 18% of them singletons. This clone was seen a handful of times. Its antigen remains unknown. This chain uses TRBV27 with TRBJ1-5, with 12 bases fitting TRBD1. The origin of this receptor is a man aged 18 to 30 in good health. The specimen was naive CD4+ T cells from blood. CDR3 protein: CASSGGQGAMGNQPQHF. As DNA, the CDR3 is TGTGCCAGCAGTGGGGGACAGGGGGCGATGGGCAATCAGCCCCAGCATTTT.